Detailed here is one TCR beta chain. This specimen comes from a study of control samples from healthy donors and cancer patients. Libraries were prepared by immunoSEQ multiplex PCR; TCRdb keeps only in-frame clonotypes and omits some of them. Of some 160,000 clones listed, about 90% are singletons. The TCR sequence derives from a young woman in good health. Sequenced input: blood.

Here the CDR3 reads CASSQEDPGASYNEQFF. CDR3 nucleotide sequence: TGTGCCAGCAGCCAAGAAGATCCCGGGGCCTCCTACAATGAGCAGTTCTTC. This chain connects TRBV14 to TRBJ2-1, with D possibly being TRBD1 or TRBD2 (5 bases each). In germline, CDR1 is SGHDN, CDR2 FVKESK. V was cut by 0 bases and J by 0 bases, with 12 bases left in between. The CDR3 loop spans 17 amino acids.